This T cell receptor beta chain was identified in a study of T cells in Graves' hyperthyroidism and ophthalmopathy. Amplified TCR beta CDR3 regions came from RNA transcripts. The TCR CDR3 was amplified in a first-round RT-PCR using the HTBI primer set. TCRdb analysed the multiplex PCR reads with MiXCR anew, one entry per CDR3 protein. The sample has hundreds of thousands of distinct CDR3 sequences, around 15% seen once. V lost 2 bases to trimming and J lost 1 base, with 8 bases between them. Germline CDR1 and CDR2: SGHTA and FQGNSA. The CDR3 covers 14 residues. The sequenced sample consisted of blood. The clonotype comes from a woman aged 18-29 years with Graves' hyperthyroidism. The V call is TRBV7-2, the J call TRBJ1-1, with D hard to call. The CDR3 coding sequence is TGTGCCAGCAGCTTATATAAAGCGAACACTGAAGCTTTCTTT. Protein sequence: CASSLYKANTEAFF. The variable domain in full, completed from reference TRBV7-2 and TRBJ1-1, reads GAGVSQSPSNKVTEKGKDVELRCDPISGHTALYWYRQSLGQGLEFLIYFQGNSAPDKSGLPSDRFSAERTGGSVSTLTIQRTQQEDSAVYLCASSLYKANTEAFFGQGTRLTVV.